This passage covers 24 T cell receptor beta chains from one sample sequenced in a study of OX40 agonist ivuxolimab in advanced cancers. The library came from the immunoSEQ multiplex PCR assay. TCRdb retrieved this table from immuneACCESS and kept in-frame rearrangements only. Not all clones are present; in checked studies, unresolved V genes account for under half, and no reason is known for the remainder. The sample yields about 69,000 clones; 75% to 90% were counted once. Jointly, the top ten make up around 2.7% of the sample. The sequenced sample was CD4+ or CD8+ T cells sorted from blood, obtained in a trial of the OX40 agonist ivuxolimab. Source of these receptors: an adult with an advanced solid tumor such as melanoma, head and neck, liver or kidney cancer.

The V call is TRBV30, the J call TRBJ1-5; D remains unclear. The CDR3 has 12 amino acids. Germline V gives CDR1 GTSNPN, CDR2 SVGIG (reference sequence). The V gene lost 0 bases and the J gene lost 2 bases, with 2 bases spanning the gap. CDR3 sequence (DNA): TGTGCCTGGAGTGTGGGCAATCAGCCCCAGCATTTT. Translating it yields CAWSVGNQPQHF. Using reference TRBV30 and TRBJ1-5 for the parts outside the CDR3, the full variable domain is SQTIHQWPATLVQPVGSPLSLECTVEGTSNPNLYWYRQAAGRGLQLLFYSVGIGQISSEVPQNLSASRPQDRQFILSSKKLLLSDSGFYLCAWSVGNQPQHFGDGTRLSIL.

The chain employs TRBV2 and TRBJ2-4; TRBD2 is a possible D gene (6 bases). Germline CDR1 and CDR2: SNHLY and FYNNEI. Trimming shortened V by 1 base and J by 0 bases, and 13 bases separated the two germline ends. The CDR3 sequence is 17 residues long. Here the CDR3 reads CASSEEWGTLAKNIQYF. The CDR3 nucleotides are TGTGCCAGCAGTGAAGAGTGGGGGACTTTAGCCAAAAACATTCAGTACTTC.

The chain has TRBV11-3 and TRBJ1-1; 7 bases align to TRBD1. In germline, CDR1 is SGHNT, CDR2 YENEEA. CDR3 size: 14 residues. V lost 2 bases, J lost 5 bases, and 5 bases stayed unmatched. Here the CDR3 reads CASSLWAGGTEAFF. The CDR3 DNA reads as TGTGCCAGCAGCTTATGGGCAGGGGGTACTGAAGCTTTCTTT. The whole variable domain, filled in from reference TRBV11-3 and TRBJ1-1, reads EAGVVQSPRYKIIEKKQPVAFWCNPISGHNTLYWYLQNLGQGPELLIRYENEEAVDDSQLPKDRFSAERLKGVDSTLKIQPAELGDSAVYLCASSLWAGGTEAFFGQGTRLTVV.

The chain links TRBV5-1 to TRBJ1-1, with 7 bases that match TRBD1. J gave up 11 bases and V 4 bases, and 5 bases lay outside the gene matches. Germline CDR1 and CDR2: SGHRS and YFSETQ. The CDR3 runs 11 residues. The CDR3 here is CASSLQGIAFF. CDR3 bases: TGCGCCAGCAGCCTACAGGGGATTGCTTTCTTT.

This chain connects TRBV6-5 to TRBJ1-4, with 9 bases fitting TRBD1. V lost 5 bases and J lost 11; bases outside the gene matches: 3. CDR3 length equals 12 residues. The germline CDR1 and CDR2 sequences are MNHEY and SVGAGI. CDR3 DNA sequence: TGTGCCAGCAGTCCAGACAGGGGGAAACTGTTTTTT. The encoded protein is CASSPDRGKLFF.

The V gene is TRBV4-2, the J gene TRBJ2-5; 8 nucleotides agree with TRBD1. CDR3 length: 16 amino acids. V was clipped by 1 base and J by 3 bases; unmatched bases: 7. CDR1 and CDR2 from the germline V gene are LGHNA and YNFKEQ. For the CDR3, the DNA is TGTGCCAGCAGCCAAGGCGGACAGGGTGGGAAAGAGACCCAGTACTTC. Translation: CASSQGGQGGKETQYF.

About this clone itself: The junction departs from germline at one end; a sequencing error may be responsible. The gene calls are TRBV5-4 and TRBJ2-7, with D possibly TRBD1 on 6 matching bases. Per germline, CDR1 SGHNT and CDR2 YYREEE (reference sequence). This CDR3 has 13 residues. CDR3 sequence: CASSLQTGYEQYF. CDR3 bases: TGCGCCAGCAGCCTCCAGACAGGCTACGAGCAGTACTTC.

V gene TRBV5-1 combines with J gene TRBJ1-2; tentatively, D is TRBD1 (5 bases). The V and J ends lost 0 bases and 2 bases respectively, with 8 bases between them. This CDR3 has 14 amino acids. Germline values: CDR1 SGHRS, CDR2 YFSETQ. The CDR3 protein is CASSLDRPNYGYTF. In DNA, the CDR3 is TGCGCCAGCAGCTTGGACAGGCCCAACTATGGCTACACCTTC.

The gene calls are TRBV29-1 and TRBJ2-2, with 7 bases lining up with TRBD2. This CDR3 is built from 13 residues. V was clipped by 3 bases and J by 6 bases; unmatched bases: 4. The germline V gene has CDR1 SQVTM and CDR2 ANQGSEA. CDR3 in amino acids: CSVEEGLAGELFF. CDR3 nucleotide sequence: TGCAGCGTTGAGGAAGGACTAGCCGGGGAGCTGTTTTTT.

V and J are TRBV7-9 and TRBJ1-5; TRBD1 agrees at 11 bases. CDR3 length: 17 amino acids. Germline trimming cut 1 base from V and 1 base from J; bases unmatched to any gene: 3. Germline CDR1 reads SEHNR; CDR2 reads FQNEAQ (reference sequence). The DNA for the CDR3 is TGTGCCAGCAGCTTAGGAGGACAGGGGGCGAGCAATCAGCCCCAGCATTTT. Its translation: CASSLGGQGASNQPQHF.

The chain couples TRBV14 to TRBJ2-3; D remains unclear. The CDR3 has 15 amino acids. V was cut by 3 bases and J by 1 base, with 11 bases left in between. CDR1 is SGHDN and CDR2 is FVKESK in the germline V gene. CDR3 DNA: TGTGCCAGCAGCCACGGAGCACGCGGCACAGATACGCAGTATTTT. Protein sequence: CASSHGARGTDTQYF.

The chain links TRBV5-6 to TRBJ1-2; D is unclear. The germline V and J ends were trimmed by 2 bases and 8 bases, with 19 bases remaining between them. The V gene's germline CDR1 is SGHDT and CDR2 YYEEEE. This CDR3 is 15 amino acids long. The CDR3 nucleotides are TGTGCCAGCAGCTTACCCCCAAGAGAGGTCAACGGCTACACCTTC. Translating it yields CASSLPPREVNGYTF.

This sequence joins TRBV13 and TRBJ2-6, with D unresolved. Germline-derived CDR1 and CDR2 are PRHDT and FYEKMQ (reference sequence). The CDR3 contains 15 residues. Between the trimmed V and J ends, which lost 0 bases and 1 base, there was a span of 4 bases. The CDR3 sequence is CASSLGRSGANVLTF. The CDR3 region has the DNA TGTGCCAGCAGCTTAGGTCGTTCTGGGGCCAACGTCCTGACTTTC.

As concerns this clone: This could be a read error, since a much larger clone is one nucleotide away. The rearrangement links TRBV9 to TRBJ2-5, with 8 bases lining up with TRBD1. The CDR3 has 16 amino acids. Germline values: CDR1 SGDLS, CDR2 YYNGEE. CDR3 in amino acids: CVSSPRTGSHQETQYF. The CDR3 nucleotides are TGTGTCAGCAGCCCCAGGACAGGGAGCCACCAAGAGACCCAGTACTTC.

The chain recombines TRBV28 with TRBJ2-7; no clear D. V lost 5 bases, J lost 2 bases, and 16 bases lay in between. CDR1 and CDR2 from the germline V gene are MDHEN and SYDVKM. The CDR3 has 15 amino acids. The CDR3 here is CASSPAKKAAYEQYF. As DNA, the CDR3 is TGTGCCAGCAGTCCTGCGAAGAAGGCAGCCTACGAGCAGTACTTC.

The V and J genes are TRBV28 and TRBJ2-2; D is unresolved. CDR1 and CDR2 from the germline V gene are MDHEN and SYDVKM. The CDR3 runs 16 residues. The ends were cut back, 7 bases at V and 1 base at J, with 16 bases in the middle. CDR3 sequence: CASITPGLLNTGELFF. The CDR3 nucleotides read TGTGCCAGCATTACGCCCGGGTTACTGAACACCGGGGAGCTGTTTTTT. Filled out from reference TRBV28 and TRBJ2-2, the complete variable domain reads DVKVTQSSRYLVKRTGEKVFLECVQDMDHENMFWYRQDPGLGLRLIYFSYDVKMKEKGDIPEGYSVSREKKERFSLILESASTNQTSMYLCASITPGLLNTGELFFGEGSRLTVL.

V usage is TRBV7-2 and J usage is TRBJ2-1, with 9 bases aligning to TRBD1. Germline V CDR1 and CDR2: SGHTA, FQGNSA. V shed 2 bases, J shed 5 bases, and the junction held 7 bases outside the gene matches. The CDR3 consists of 16 residues. The CDR3 bases are TGTGCCAGCAGCTTACGGGACAGGGAGGCCCACAATGAGCAGTTCTTC. Encoded protein: CASSLRDREAHNEQFF.

The chain recombines TRBV10-2 with TRBJ1-1; tentative D call: TRBD1 (6 bases). Germline loops: CDR1 WSHSY, CDR2 SAAADI. V was shortened by 1 base and J by 1 base, with 16 bases between the two germline ends. CDR3 length: 17 amino acids. The CDR3 nucleotides are TGCGCCAGCAGTGAGTTTGGGGCGGGACAAACGAACACTGAAGCTTTCTTT. It is translated as CASSEFGAGQTNTEAFF.

This rearrangement joins TRBV19 to TRBJ1-5; 8 bases fit TRBD1. Germline CDR1 and CDR2: LNHDA and SQIVND (reference sequence). V dropped 8 bases and J dropped 3; count of bases not matched to a gene: 3. The CDR3 runs to 13 residues. This chain's CDR3 is CASRTGNNQPQHF. The CDR3 DNA sequence: TGTGCCAGTCGGACAGGGAACAATCAGCCCCAGCATTTT.

The sample holds one count of this clone. The CDR3 loop is CAWSVRGGVIQQYF. The DNA for the CDR3 is TGTGCCTGGAGTGTACGAGGAGGAGTCATCCAGCAGTACTTC. The chain has TRBV30 and TRBJ2-7; D might be TRBD2 (5 bases). The CDR3 spans 14 residues. Germline CDR1 GTSNPN, CDR2 SVGIG (reference sequence). V shed 0 bases and J shed 8 bases, with 17 bases lying between them. Full variable domain (rest looked up from reference TRBV30 and TRBJ2-7): SQTIHQWPATLVQPVGSPLSLECTVEGTSNPNLYWYRQAAGRGLQLLFYSVGIGQISSEVPQNLSASRPQDRQFILSSKKLLLSDSGFYLCAWSVRGGVIQQYFGPGTRLTVT.

This clone has just one count. The chain employs TRBV19 and TRBJ1-1, with 7 bases identical to TRBD1. The CDR3 loop spans 15 amino acids. Germline CDR1 LNHDA, CDR2 SQIVND (reference sequence). The J segment lost 7 bases and the V segment lost 4 bases, leaving 12 bases of the junction unmatched. The CDR3 sequence is CASSTPGQMIFEAFF. The CDR3 DNA reads as TGTGCCAGTAGTACACCGGGACAGATGATTTTTGAAGCTTTCTTT.

The chain uses TRBV28 and TRBJ1-1, with D hard to call. Germline lookup yields CDR1 MDHEN and CDR2 SYDVKM. This CDR3 has 13 amino acids. V lost 6 bases, J lost 2 bases, and 10 bases lay in between. DNA of the CDR3: TGTGCCAGCAGGTGGACCGGAAACACTGAAGCTTTCTTT. Protein sequence: CASRWTGNTEAFF.

The chain uses TRBV13 and TRBJ2-3, with TRBD2 as a possible D gene (6 bases). The V and J ends lost 6 bases and 11 bases respectively, with 18 bases between them. The CDR3 consists of 13 residues. The germline V gene has CDR1 PRHDT and CDR2 FYEKMQ (reference sequence). The DNA for the CDR3 is TGTGCCAGCAGATCCCCGGGACTGCCTAGGCAGTATTTT. Translated: CASRSPGLPRQYF.

The chain uses TRBV7-9 and TRBJ2-1, with 12 bases matching TRBD2. This CDR3 is built from 17 residues. CDR1 and CDR2 from the germline V gene are SEHNR and FQNEAQ (reference sequence). V shed 4 bases, J shed 8 bases, and the junction held 12 bases outside the gene matches. The CDR3 region has the DNA TGTGCCAGCAGCTCAACCTGGACTAGCGGGAAGGGCCATGAGCAGTTCTTC. Amino acids: CASSSTWTSGKGHEQFF.